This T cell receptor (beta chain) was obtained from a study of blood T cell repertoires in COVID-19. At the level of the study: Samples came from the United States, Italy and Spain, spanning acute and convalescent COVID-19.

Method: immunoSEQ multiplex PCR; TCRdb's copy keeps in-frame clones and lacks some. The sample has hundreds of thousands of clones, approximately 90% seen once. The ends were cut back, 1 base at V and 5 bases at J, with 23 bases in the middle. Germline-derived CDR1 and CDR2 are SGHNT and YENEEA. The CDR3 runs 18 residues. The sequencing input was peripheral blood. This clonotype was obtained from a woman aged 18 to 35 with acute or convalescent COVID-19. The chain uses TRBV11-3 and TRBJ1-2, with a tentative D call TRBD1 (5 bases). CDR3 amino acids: CASSLGSGGLRLLYGYTF. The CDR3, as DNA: TGTGCCAGCAGCTTAGGGTCCGGGGGACTACGATTGCTATATGGCTACACCTTC.